The 7 T cell receptor beta chains presented below share a single source sample, sequenced in a study of CD8+ T cells in alopecia areata. Following extraction, RNA underwent reverse transcription to cDNA, which served as the sequencing template. Sequencing was performed with immunoSEQ multiplex PCR; in TCRdb, only in-frame clones are kept and a portion is missing. Recorded here are 290,000 or so clones, none singletons. Sorting of pooled cutaneous lymph node cells was based on CD4, CD8alpha, NKG2D, NKG2ACE and other markers. The specimen was CD4+ T cells sorted from a lymph node. Source of these receptors: a C3H/HeJ mouse with alopecia areata. These mice share the MHC haplotype H2-k.

For this clone: Any gene name here is a mouse gene name. The CDR3 extends 4 residues past the end of the read, so its final part is completed from the germline J gene. The V gene is TRBV31, the J gene TRBJ1-1; possible D gene TRBD1, 6 bases. This CDR3 has 11 amino acids. Per the germline V gene, CDR1 is GKSSPN and CDR2 is SITVG. The V end was cut by 3 bases, the J end by 4 bases, with 6 bases between. This CDR3 is CAWRDSTEVFF. The covered CDR3 bases are TGTGCCTGGAGGGACAGCACA.

This clone came up a few times. The gene names given are mouse names. The read terminates 4 residues ahead of where the CDR3 ends, so the germline J gene completes it. This chain uses TRBV5 with TRBJ2-1, with a tentative D call TRBD2 (6 bases). Looked up from germline, CDR1 is LGHNA and CDR2 is YNLKQL (reference sequence). The CDR3 has 15 amino acids. Trimming stripped 0 bases from V and 3 bases from J, with 9 bases between. The CDR3 DNA, read in part, is TGTGCCAGCAGCCAAGATCTGGGGTTCTATGCT. It encodes CASSQDLGFYA. The whole CDR3 sequence is CASSQDLGFYAEQFF.

This clone came up a few times. Gene and germline names: mouse. This same CDR3 is encoded by further DNA sequences in the sample. The sequenced part of the CDR3 DNA is TGTGCCTGGAGTCTAGGGGGGCGCGACTCC. Protein: CAWSLGGRDS. The whole CDR3 sequence is CAWSLGGRDSDYTF. The gene calls are TRBV31 and TRBJ1-2, with D maybe TRBD1 (6 bases). With the read ending 4 residues before the CDR3 end, the germline J gene is used to fill in that end. The CDR3 runs to 14 residues. Germline V gene sequence: CDR1 GKSSPN, CDR2 SITVG. V lost 0 bases and J 3 bases, leaving 11 bases between the germline ends.

This clone occurred a few times. Genes here carry mouse names. Sequencing ends 4 residues short of the CDR3 end; the germline J gene provides the rest. The genes are TRBV5 and TRBJ2-1, with 8 bases aligning to TRBD1. Trimming cost V 4 bases and J 0 bases; bases outside gene matches: 5. The CDR3 sequence is 16 residues long. Germline V gives CDR1 LGHNA, CDR2 YNLKQL (reference sequence). The DNA read from the CDR3 is TGTGCCAGCAGCCCCTCAGGGGGCCGTAACTATGCT. This sequence encodes CASSPSGGRNYA. The full CDR3 sequence reads CASSPSGGRNYAEQFF.

This clone was seen a handful of times. The gene names here belong to mouse. Read sequence stops 4 residues before the CDR3 end, and the germline J gene provides the missing end. The genes are TRBV19 and TRBJ2-5, with D perhaps TRBD1 (6 bases). Looked up from germline, CDR1 is FNHDT and CDR2 is SITEND (reference sequence). There are 14 residues in the CDR3. V lost 4 bases and J 3 bases, leaving 12 bases between the germline ends. This CDR3 reads CASSARDTQDTQYF. The part of the CDR3 DNA that was read is TGTGCCAGCAGTGCACGGGACACGCAAGAC.

With regard to this clone: Gene names denote mouse genes. The read stops 4 residues short of the end of the CDR3; the missing end is completed from the germline J gene. V and J are TRBV5 and TRBJ2-1, with 11 nucleotides matching TRBD2. This CDR3 has 16 residues. Germline V lookup: CDR1 LGHNA, CDR2 YNLKQL (reference sequence). The part of the CDR3 DNA that was read is TGTGCCAGCAGCCAAGACCACAGACTGGGGGGGTCT. Translated: CASSQDHRLGGS. The whole CDR3 protein is CASSQDHRLGGSEQFF.

This clone was picked up a small number of times. A much larger clone sits a single nucleotide away, making a read error possible. The germline and genes are mouse ones. The read falls 4 residues short of the CDR3 end, and the missing part is taken from the germline J gene. The rearrangement links TRBV13-1 to TRBJ2-3, with unresolved D. Germline CDR1 NSHNY, CDR2 SYGAGN. V lost 0 bases and J lost 0, with 2 bases in between. This CDR3 contains 13 residues. CDR3 DNA, as far as it was read: TGTGCCAGCAGTGATGTGAGTGCAGAA. It yields the protein CASSDVSAE. The CDR3, in full, reads CASSDVSAETLYF.